The 5 T cell receptor beta chains presented below share a single source sample, sequenced in a study of blood T cell repertoires in COVID-19. Sequencing used immunoSEQ multiplex PCR; TCRdb keeps in-frame clones, though not all of them. The sample includes hundreds of thousands of clones, approximately 85% of them seen just once. The sample taken for sequencing was PBMCs or T cells enriched from blood (not recorded which). The receptors shown here come from a woman younger than 45 who had recovered from COVID-19.

The chain has TRBV2 and TRBJ2-7, with 7 bases identical to TRBD1. Germline CDR1 is SNHLY and CDR2 is FYNNEI. V gave up 6 bases and J gave up 5 bases; unmatched junction bases: 4. The CDR3 runs to 12 residues. This CDR3 reads CASRGQFHEQYF. CDR3 nucleotides: TGTGCCAGCAGGGGACAGTTCCACGAGCAGTACTTC.

In DNA, the CDR3 is TGTGCCAGTAGTATACTAGGACTAGCGGGGGACGGCGAGCAGTACTTC. As protein: CASSILGLAGDGEQYF. This rearrangement joins TRBV19 to TRBJ2-7, with 13 positions matching TRBD2. With V trimmed by 2 bases and J by 6 bases, 7 bases remained unmatched. The CDR3 length is 16 residues. Germline CDR1 is LNHDA and CDR2 is SQIVND (reference sequence).

The genes are TRBV4-1 and TRBJ2-5, with a possible D match to TRBD2 (5 bases). Germline loops: CDR1 MGHRA, CDR2 YSYEKL. CDR3 length: 16 amino acids. Trimming shortened V by 6 bases and J by 1 base, and 18 bases separated the two germline ends. The CDR3 here is CASSPEGAHFQETQYF. Written as DNA, the CDR3 is TGCGCCAGCAGTCCCGAGGGCGCCCACTTCCAAGAGACCCAGTACTTC.

This rearrangement joins TRBV27 to TRBJ2-7; 8 nucleotides match TRBD2. The V gene end was trimmed by 3 bases and the J gene end by 2 bases; junction bases not matched to a gene: 6. Germline assignment: CDR1 MNHEY and CDR2 SMNVEV (reference sequence). This CDR3 is built from 15 residues. The CDR3: CASSLWSGSPYEQYF. The CDR3 DNA sequence: TGTGCCAGCAGTTTGTGGAGCGGGAGCCCCTACGAGCAGTACTTC.

The chain combines TRBV15 with TRBJ1-2, with TRBD1 identical over 7 bases. CDR1 and CDR2 from the germline V gene are LNHNV and YYDKDF (reference sequence). The CDR3 sequence is 15 residues long. With 0 bases clipped from V and 4 bases from J, the junction kept 5 bases outside the gene matches. For the CDR3, the DNA is TGTGCCACCAGCAGAGATAAAGGGACAGCCTATGGCTACACCTTC. Amino acid sequence: CATSRDKGTAYGYTF.